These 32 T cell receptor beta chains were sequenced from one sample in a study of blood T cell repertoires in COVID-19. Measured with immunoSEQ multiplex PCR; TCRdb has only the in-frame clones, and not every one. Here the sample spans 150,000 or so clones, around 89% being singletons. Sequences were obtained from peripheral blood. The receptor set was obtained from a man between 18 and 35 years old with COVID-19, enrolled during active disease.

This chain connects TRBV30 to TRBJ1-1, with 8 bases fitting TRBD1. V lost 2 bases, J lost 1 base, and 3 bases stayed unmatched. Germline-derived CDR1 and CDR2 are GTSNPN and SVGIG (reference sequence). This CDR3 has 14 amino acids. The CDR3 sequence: CAWSSDRGNTEAFF. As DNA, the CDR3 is TGTGCCTGGAGTTCTGACAGGGGGAACACTGAAGCTTTCTTT.

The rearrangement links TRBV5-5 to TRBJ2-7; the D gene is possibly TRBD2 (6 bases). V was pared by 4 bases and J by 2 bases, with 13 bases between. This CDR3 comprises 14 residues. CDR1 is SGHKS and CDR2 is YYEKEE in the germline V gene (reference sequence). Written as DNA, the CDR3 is TGTGCCAGCAGCGCGGGTAGCGGACCCTACGAGCAGTACTTC. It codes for CASSAGSGPYEQYF.

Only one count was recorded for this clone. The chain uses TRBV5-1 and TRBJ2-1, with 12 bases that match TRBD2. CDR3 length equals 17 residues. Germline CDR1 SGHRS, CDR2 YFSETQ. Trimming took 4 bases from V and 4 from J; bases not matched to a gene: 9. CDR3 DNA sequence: TGCGCCAGCAGCAGGGCTAGCGGGAGGGCTTTTTACAATGAGCAGTTCTTC. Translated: CASSRASGRAFYNEQFF. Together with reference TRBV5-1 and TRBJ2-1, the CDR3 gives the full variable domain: KAGVTQTPRYLIKTRGQQVTLSCSPISGHRSVSWYQQTPGQGLQFLFEYFSETQRNKGNFPGRFSGRQFSNSRSEMNVSTLELGDSALYLCASSRASGRAFYNEQFFGPGTRLTVL.

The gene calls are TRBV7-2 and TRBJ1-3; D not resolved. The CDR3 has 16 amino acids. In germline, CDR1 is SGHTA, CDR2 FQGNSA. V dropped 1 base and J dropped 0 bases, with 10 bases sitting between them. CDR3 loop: CASSLEPGLSGNTIYF. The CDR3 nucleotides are TGTGCCAGCAGCTTAGAACCAGGTCTCTCTGGAAACACCATATATTTT.

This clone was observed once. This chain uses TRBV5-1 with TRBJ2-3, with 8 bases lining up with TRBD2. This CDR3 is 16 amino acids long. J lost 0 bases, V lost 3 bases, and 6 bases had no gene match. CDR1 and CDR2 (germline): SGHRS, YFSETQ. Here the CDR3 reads CASSSILAASTDTQYF. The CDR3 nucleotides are TGCGCCAGCAGCTCGATACTAGCGGCAAGCACAGATACGCAGTATTTT.

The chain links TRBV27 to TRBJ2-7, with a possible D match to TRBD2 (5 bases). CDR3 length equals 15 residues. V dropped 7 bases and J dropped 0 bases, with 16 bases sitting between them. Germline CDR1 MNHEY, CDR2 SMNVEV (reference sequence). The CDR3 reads CASTRGRGPSYEQYF. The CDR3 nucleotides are TGTGCCAGCACCCGAGGGAGAGGCCCCTCCTACGAGCAGTACTTC.

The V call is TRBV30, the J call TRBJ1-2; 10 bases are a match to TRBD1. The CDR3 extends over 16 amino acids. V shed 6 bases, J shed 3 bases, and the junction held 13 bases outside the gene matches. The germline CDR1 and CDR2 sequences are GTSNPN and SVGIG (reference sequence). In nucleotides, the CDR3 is TGTGCCTGCGCTCCGGGACAGGGGTTAAGTCACTATGGCTACACCTTC. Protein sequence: CACAPGQGLSHYGYTF.

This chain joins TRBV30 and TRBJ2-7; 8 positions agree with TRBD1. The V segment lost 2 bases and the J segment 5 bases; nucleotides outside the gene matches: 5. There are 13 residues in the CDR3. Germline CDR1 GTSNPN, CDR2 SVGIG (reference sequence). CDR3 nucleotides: TGTGCCTGGAGTCAGGGGGCGCTCGACGAGCAGTACTTC. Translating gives CAWSQGALDEQYF.

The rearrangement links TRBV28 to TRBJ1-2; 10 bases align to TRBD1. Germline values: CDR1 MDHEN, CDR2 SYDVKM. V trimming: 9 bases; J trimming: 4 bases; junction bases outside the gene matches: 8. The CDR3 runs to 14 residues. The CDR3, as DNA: TGTGCCAGTTATGACAGGGGGCGCAGCTATGGCTACACCTTC. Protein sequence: CASYDRGRSYGYTF.

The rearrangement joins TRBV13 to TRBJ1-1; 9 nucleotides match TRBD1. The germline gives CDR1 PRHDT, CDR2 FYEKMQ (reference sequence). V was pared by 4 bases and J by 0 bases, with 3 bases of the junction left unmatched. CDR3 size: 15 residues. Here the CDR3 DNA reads TGTGCCAGCAGCTCGGGGACAGGGATGAACACTGAAGCTTTCTTT. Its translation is CASSSGTGMNTEAFF.

The CDR3 nucleotides read TGTGCCAGTAGTAACCAGGGGGCCTACGAGCAGTACTTC. The encoded protein is CASSNQGAYEQYF. This sequence joins TRBV19 and TRBJ2-7; TRBD1 matches at 7 bases. The CDR3 covers 13 residues. Germline CDR1 is LNHDA and CDR2 is SQIVND (reference sequence). Trimming removed 4 bases from V and 2 bases from J; junction bases left unmatched: 2.

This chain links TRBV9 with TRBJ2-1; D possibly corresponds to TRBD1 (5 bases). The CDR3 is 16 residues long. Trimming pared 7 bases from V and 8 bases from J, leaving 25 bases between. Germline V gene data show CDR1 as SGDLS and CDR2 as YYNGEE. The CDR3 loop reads CASALGPWTSRDEQFF. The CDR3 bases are TGTGCCAGCGCGCTGGGGCCTTGGACCTCAAGGGATGAGCAGTTCTTC.

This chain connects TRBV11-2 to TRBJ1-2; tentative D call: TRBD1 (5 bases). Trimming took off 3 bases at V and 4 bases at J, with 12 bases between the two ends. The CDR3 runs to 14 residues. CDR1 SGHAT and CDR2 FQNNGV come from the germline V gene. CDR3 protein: CASSFRQTFYGYTF. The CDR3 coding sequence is TGTGCCAGCAGCTTTCGACAGACTTTCTATGGCTACACCTTC.

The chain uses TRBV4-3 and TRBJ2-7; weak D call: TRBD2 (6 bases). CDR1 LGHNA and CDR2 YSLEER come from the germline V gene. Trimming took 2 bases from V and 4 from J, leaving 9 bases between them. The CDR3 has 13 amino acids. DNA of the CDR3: TGCGCCAGCAGCCAAAATCGGGGGTACGAGCAGTACTTC. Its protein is CASSQNRGYEQYF.

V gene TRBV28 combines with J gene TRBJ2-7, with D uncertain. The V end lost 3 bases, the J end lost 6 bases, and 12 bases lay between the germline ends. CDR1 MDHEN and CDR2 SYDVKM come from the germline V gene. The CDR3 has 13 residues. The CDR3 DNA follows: TGTGCCAGCAGTTTGAGGCAGTTGGGCGAGCAGTACTTC. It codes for CASSLRQLGEQYF.

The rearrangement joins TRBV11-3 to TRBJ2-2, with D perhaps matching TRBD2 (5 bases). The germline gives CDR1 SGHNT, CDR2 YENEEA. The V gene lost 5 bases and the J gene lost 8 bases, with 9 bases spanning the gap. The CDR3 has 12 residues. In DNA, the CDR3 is TGTGCCAGCAGCGCCGAGGGTGGGGAGCTGTTTTTT. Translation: CASSAEGGELFF.

The CDR3 protein is CATSRVTPDRFYTF. For the CDR3, the DNA is TGTGCCACCAGCAGAGTTACTCCGGACAGGTTCTACACCTTC. The chain links TRBV15 to TRBJ1-2, with TRBD1 matching 7 bases. Trimming removed 1 base from V and 10 bases from J; junction bases left unmatched: 9. This CDR3 contains 14 residues. The germline gives CDR1 LNHNV, CDR2 YYDKDF (reference sequence). Filled out from reference TRBV15 and TRBJ1-2, the complete variable domain reads DAMVIQNPRYQVTQFGKPVTLSCSQTLNHNVMYWYQQKSSQAPKLLFHYYDKDFNNEADTPDNFQSRRPNTSFCFLDIRSPGLGDTAMYLCATSRVTPDRFYTFGSGTRLTVV.

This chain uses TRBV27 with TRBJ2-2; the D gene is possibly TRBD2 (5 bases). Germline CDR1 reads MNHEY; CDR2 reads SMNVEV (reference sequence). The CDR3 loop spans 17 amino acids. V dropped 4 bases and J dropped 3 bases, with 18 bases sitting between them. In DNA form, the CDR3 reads TGTGCCAGCAGTTCCTCGGGGTTTAGATATGACACCGGGGAGCTGTTTTTT. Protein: CASSSSGFRYDTGELFF.

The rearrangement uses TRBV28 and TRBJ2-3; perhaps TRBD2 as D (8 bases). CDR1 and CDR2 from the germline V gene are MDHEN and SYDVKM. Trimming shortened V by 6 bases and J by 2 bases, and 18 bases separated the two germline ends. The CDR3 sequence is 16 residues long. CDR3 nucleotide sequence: TGTGCCAGCAGCCGTCTTAGCGGGACAGACACAGATACGCAGTATTTT. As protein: CASSRLSGTDTDTQYF.

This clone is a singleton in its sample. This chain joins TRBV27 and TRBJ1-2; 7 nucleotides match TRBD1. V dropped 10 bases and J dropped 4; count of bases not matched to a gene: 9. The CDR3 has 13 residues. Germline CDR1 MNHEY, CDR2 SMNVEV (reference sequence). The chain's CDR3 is CATGGSSLYGYTF. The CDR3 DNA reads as TGTGCCACAGGGGGATCTTCCCTCTATGGCTACACCTTC.

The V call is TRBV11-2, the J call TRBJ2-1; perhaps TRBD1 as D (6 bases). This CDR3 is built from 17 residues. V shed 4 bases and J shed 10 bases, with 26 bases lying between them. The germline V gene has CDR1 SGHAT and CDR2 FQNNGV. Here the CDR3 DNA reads TGTGCCAGCAGCTCCCTCCGGGGCCCGAAAAGGGACACAGAGCAGTTCTTC. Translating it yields CASSSLRGPKRDTEQFF.

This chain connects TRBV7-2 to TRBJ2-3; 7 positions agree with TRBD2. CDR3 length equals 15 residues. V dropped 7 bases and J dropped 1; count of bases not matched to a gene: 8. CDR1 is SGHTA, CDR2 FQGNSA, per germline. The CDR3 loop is CASNTRDYRTDTQYF. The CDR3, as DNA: TGTGCCAGCAATACCCGGGACTATCGCACAGATACGCAGTATTTT.

CDR3 sequence reads: CASRRLVTYGYTF. CDR3 in DNA: TGTGCCAGCAGGCGGTTGGTCACCTATGGCTACACCTTC. This chain joins TRBV6-5 and TRBJ1-2, with D unclear. V was trimmed by 6 bases and J by 4 bases, leaving 12 bases between them. From germline, CDR1 is MNHEY and CDR2 SVGAGI. The CDR3 loop spans 13 amino acids.

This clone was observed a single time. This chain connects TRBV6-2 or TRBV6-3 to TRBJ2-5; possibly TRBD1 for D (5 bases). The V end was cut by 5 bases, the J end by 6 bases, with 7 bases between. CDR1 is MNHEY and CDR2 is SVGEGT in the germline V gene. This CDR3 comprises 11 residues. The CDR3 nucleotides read TGTGCCAGCAGTGACAGCCAGACCCAGTACTTC. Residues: CASSDSQTQYF.

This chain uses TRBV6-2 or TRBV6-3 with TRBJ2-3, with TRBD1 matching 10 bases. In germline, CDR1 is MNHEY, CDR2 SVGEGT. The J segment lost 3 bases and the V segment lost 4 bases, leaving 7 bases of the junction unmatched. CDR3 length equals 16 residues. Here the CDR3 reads CASSSPPDRGTDTQYF. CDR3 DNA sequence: TGTGCCAGCAGTTCCCCTCCGGACAGGGGGACAGATACGCAGTATTTT.

The CDR3 is CASSPGTRVGIQYF. CDR3 nucleotides: TGTGCCAGCAGCCCTGGGACTAGGGTGGGCATTCAGTACTTC. The chain links TRBV11-2 to TRBJ2-4; 8 bases match TRBD2. The V and J ends lost 5 bases and 9 bases, in that order; junction bases with no gene match: 9. In germline, CDR1 is SGHAT, CDR2 FQNNGV. This CDR3 is built from 14 residues.

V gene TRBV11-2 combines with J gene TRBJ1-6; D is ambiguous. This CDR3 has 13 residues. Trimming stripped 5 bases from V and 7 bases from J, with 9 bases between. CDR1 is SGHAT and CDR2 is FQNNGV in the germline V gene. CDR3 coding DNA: TGTGCCAGCAGCCCGTCACGGAATTCACCCCTCCACTTT. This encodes CASSPSRNSPLHF.

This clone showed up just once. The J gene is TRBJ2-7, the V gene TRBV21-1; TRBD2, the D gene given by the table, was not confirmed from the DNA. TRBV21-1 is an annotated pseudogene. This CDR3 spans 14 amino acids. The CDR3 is CASSKILAGPPQYF. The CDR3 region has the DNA TGTGCCAGCAGCAAAATACTAGCGGGACCCCCGCAGTACTTC.

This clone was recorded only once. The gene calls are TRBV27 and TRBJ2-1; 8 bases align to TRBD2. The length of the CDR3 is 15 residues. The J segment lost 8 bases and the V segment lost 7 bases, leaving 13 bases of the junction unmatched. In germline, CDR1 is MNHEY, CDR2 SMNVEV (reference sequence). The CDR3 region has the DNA TGTGCCAGCACCCAACGGGGGGGGCGCGACCATGAGCAGTTCTTC. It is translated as CASTQRGGRDHEQFF.

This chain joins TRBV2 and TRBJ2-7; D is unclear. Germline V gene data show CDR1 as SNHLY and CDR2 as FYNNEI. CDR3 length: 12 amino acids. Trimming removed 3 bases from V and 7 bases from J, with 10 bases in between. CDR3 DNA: TGTGCCAGCAGTGACCGTCTCCTGGAGCAGTACTTC. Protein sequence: CASSDRLLEQYF.

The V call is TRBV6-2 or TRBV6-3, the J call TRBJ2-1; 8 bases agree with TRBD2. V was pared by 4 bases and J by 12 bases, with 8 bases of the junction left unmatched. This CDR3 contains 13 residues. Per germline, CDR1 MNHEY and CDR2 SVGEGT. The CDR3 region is CASSLSLAGTQFF. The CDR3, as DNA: TGTGCCAGCAGTTTGTCCTTAGCGGGAACGCAGTTCTTC.

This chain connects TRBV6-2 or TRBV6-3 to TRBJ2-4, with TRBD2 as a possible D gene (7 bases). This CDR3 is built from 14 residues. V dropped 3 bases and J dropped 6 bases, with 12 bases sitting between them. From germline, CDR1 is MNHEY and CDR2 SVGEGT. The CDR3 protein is CASSYRGALNIQYF. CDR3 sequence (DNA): TGTGCCAGCAGTTATCGGGGGGCGCTAAACATTCAGTACTTC.